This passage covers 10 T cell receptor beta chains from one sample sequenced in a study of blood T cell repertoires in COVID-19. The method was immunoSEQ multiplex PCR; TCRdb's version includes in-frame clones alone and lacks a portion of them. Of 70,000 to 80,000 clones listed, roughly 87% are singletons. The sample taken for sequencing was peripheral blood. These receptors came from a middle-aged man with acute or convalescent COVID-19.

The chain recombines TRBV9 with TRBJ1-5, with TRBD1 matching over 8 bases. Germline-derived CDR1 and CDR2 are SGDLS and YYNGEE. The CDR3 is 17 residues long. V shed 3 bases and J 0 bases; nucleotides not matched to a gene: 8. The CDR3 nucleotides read TGTGCCAGCAGCGCAGGACAGGGCTTTAATAGCAATCAGCCCCAGCATTTT. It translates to CASSAGQGFNSNQPQHF.

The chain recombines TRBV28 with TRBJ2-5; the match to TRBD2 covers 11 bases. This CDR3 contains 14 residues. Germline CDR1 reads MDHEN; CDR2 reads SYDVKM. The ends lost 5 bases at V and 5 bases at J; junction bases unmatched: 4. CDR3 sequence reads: CASSVAGGPETQYF. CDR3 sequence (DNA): TGTGCCAGCAGTGTAGCGGGAGGGCCGGAGACCCAGTACTTC.

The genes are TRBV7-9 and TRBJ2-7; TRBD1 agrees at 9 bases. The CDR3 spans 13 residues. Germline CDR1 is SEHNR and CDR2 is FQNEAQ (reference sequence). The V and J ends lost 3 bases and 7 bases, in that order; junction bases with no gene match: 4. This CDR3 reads CASSLGQGKEQYF. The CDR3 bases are TGTGCCAGCAGCTTGGGACAGGGTAAAGAGCAGTACTTC.

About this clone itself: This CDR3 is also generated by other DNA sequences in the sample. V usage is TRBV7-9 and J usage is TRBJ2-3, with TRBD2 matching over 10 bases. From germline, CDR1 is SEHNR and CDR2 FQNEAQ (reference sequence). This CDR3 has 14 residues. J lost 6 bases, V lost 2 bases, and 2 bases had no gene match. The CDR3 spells CASSLQREGDTQYF. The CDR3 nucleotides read TGTGCCAGCAGCTTACAGCGGGAGGGGGATACGCAGTATTTT. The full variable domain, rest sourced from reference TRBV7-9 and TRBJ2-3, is DTGVSQNPRHKITKRGQNVTFRCDPISEHNRLYWYRQTLGQGPEFLTYFQNEAQLEKSRLLSDRFSAERPKGSFSTLEIQRTEQGDSAMYLCASSLQREGDTQYFGPGTRLTVL.

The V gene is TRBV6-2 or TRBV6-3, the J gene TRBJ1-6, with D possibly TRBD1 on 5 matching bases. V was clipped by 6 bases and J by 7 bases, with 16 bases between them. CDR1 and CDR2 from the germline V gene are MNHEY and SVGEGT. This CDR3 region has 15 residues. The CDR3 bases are TGTGCCAGCAGCCGCGATCAGGGAGGCAATTCACCCCTCCACTTT. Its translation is CASSRDQGGNSPLHF.

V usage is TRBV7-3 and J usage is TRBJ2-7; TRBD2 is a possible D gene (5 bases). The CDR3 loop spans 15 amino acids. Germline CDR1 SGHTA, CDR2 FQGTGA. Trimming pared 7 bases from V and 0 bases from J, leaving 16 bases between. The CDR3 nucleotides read TGTGCCAGCACCCCCCAGGACGGGAACTCCTACGAGCAGTACTTC. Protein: CASTPQDGNSYEQYF.

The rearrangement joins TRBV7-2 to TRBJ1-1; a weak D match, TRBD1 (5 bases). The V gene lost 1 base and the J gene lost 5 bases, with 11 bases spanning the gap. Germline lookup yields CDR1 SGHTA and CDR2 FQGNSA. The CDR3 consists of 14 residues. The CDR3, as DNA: TGTGCCAGCAGCTTAGGGGGCGCGAGGACTGAAGCTTTCTTT. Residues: CASSLGGARTEAFF.

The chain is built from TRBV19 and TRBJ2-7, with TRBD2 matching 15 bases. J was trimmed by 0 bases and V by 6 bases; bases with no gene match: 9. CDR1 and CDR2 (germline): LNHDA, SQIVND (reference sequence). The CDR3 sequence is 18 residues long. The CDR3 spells CASSQGLAGGTLSYEQYF. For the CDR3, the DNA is TGTGCCAGTAGCCAAGGACTAGCGGGGGGGACTCTCTCCTACGAGCAGTACTTC. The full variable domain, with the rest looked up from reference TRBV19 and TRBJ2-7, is DGGITQSPKYLFRKEGQNVTLSCEQNLNHDAMYWYRQDPGQGLRLIYYSQIVNDFQKGDIAEGYSVSREKKESFPLTVTSAQKNPTAFYLCASSQGLAGGTLSYEQYFGPGTRLTVT.

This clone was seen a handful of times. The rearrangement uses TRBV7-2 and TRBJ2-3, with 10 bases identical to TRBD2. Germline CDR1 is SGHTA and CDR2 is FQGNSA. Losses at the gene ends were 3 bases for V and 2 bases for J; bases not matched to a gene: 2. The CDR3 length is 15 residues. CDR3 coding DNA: TGTGCCAGCAGCTTCGGACTAGCGGACACAGATACGCAGTATTTT. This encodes CASSFGLADTDTQYF.

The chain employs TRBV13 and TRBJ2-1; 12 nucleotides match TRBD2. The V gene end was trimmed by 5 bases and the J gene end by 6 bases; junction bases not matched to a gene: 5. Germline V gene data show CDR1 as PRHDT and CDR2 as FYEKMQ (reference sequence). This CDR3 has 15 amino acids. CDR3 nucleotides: TGTGCCAGCAGCCGGACTAGCGGGATAAGCAATGAGCAGTTCTTC. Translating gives CASSRTSGISNEQFF.